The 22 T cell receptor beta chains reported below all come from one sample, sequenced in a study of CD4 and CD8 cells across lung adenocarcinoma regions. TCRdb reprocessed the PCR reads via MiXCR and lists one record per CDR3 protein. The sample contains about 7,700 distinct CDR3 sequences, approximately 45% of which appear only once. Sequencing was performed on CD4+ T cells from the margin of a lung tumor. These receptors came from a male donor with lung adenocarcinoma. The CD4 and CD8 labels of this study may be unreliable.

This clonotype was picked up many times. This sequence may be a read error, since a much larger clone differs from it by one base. In DNA form, the CDR3 reads TGTGCCAGCATCCCCCTGCCGACTAGCACCCACAATGAGCAGTTCTTC. Amino acids: CASIPLPTSTHNEQFF. The chain combines TRBV27 with TRBJ2-1; 7 bases are shared with TRBD2. The CDR3 is 16 residues long. V shed 7 bases, J shed 5 bases, and the junction held 14 bases outside the gene matches. Germline V gene sequence: CDR1 MNHEY, CDR2 SMNVEV (reference sequence).

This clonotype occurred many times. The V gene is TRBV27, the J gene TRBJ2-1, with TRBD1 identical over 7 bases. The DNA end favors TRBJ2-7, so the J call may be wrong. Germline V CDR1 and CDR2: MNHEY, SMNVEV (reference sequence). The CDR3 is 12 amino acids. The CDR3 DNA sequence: TGTGCCAGCGCCTCGACAGGGCGCGAGCAGTACTTC. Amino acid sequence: CASASTGREQYF.

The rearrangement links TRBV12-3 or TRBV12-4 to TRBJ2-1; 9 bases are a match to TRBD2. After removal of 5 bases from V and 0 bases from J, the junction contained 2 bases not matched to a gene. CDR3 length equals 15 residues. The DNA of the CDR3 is TGTGCCAGCAGTGCTAGCGGGGCCTCCTACAATGAGCAGTTCTTC. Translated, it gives CASSASGASYNEQFF.

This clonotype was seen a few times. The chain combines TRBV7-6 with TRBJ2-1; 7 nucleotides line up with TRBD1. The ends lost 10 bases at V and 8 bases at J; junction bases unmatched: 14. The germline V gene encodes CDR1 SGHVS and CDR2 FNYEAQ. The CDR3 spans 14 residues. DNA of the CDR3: TGTGCCACCGCAGTGAATAGGGGGCCGTATGAGCAGTTCTTC. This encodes CATAVNRGPYEQFF.

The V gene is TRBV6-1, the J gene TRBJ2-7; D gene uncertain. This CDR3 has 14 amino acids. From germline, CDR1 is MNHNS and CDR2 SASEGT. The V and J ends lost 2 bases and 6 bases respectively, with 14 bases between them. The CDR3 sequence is CASSESARSGEQYF. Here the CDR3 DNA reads TGTGCCAGCAGTGAATCTGCCAGGTCGGGCGAGCAGTACTTC.

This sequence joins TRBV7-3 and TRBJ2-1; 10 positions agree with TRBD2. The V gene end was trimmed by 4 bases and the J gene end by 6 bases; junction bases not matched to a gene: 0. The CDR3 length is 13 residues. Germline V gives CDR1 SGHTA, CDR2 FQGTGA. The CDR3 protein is CASSWTSGNEQFF. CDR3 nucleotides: TGTGCCAGCAGCTGGACTAGCGGCAATGAGCAGTTCTTC.

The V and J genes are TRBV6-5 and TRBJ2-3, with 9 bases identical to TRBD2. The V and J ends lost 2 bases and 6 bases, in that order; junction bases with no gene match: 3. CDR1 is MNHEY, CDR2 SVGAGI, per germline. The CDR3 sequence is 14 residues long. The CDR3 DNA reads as TGTGCCAGCAGTTACGGGACTAGCAAGGATACGCAGTATTTT. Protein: CASSYGTSKDTQYF.

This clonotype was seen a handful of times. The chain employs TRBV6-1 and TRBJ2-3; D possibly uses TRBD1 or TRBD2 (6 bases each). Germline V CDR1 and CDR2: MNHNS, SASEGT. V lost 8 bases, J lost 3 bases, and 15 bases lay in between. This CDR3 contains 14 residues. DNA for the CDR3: TGTGCCAGCCGATGGAGAGGGGGGACAGATACGCAGTATTTT. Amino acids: CASRWRGGTDTQYF.

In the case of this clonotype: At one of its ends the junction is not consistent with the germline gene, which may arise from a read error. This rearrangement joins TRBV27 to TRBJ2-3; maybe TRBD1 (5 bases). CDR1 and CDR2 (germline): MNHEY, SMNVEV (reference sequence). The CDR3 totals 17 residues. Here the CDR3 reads CASSLGPGARGADTQYF. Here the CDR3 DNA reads TGTGCCAGCAGTTTGGGCCCTGGGGCGCGTGGGGCAGATACCCAGTATTTT.

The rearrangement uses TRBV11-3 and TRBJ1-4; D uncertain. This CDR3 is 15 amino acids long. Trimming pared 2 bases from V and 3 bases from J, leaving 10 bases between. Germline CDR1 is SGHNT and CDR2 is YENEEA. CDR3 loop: CASSLSQGPNEKLFF. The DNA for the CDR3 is TGTGCCAGCAGCTTAAGTCAAGGGCCTAATGAAAAACTGTTTTTT.

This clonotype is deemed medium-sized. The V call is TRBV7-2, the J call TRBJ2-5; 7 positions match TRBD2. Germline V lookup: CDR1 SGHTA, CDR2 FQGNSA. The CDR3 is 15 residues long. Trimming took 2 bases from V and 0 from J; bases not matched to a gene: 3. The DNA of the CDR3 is TGTGCCAGCAGCTTATCCAGCGGGAACCAAGAGACCCAGTACTTC. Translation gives CASSLSSGNQETQYF.

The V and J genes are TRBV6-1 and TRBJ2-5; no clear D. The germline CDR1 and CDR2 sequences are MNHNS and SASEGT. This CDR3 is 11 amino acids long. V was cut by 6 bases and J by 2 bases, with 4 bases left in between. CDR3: CASSPQETQYF. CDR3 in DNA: TGTGCCAGCAGCCCTCAAGAGACCCAGTACTTC.

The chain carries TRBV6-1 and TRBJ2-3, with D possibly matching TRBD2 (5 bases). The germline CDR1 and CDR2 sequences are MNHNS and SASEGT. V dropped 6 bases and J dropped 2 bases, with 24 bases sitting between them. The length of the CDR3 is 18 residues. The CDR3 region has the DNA TGTGCCAGCAGGAGAACCGTTCCTCTGTCTAGCTACACAGATACGCAGTATTTT. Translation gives CASRRTVPLSSYTDTQYF.

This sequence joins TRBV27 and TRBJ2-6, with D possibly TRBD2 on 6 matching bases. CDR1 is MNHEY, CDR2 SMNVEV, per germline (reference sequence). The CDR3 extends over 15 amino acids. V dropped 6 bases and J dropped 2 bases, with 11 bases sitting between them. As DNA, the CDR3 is TGTGCCAGCAGCCACGGGGGAACTGGGGCCAACGTCCTGACTTTC. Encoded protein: CASSHGGTGANVLTF. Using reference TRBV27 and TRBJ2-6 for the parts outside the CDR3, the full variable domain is EAQVTQNPRYLITVTGKKLTVTCSQNMNHEYMSWYRQDPGLGLRQIYYSMNVEVTDKGDVPEGYKVSRKEKRNFPLILESPSPNQTSLYFCASSHGGTGANVLTFGAGSRLTVL.

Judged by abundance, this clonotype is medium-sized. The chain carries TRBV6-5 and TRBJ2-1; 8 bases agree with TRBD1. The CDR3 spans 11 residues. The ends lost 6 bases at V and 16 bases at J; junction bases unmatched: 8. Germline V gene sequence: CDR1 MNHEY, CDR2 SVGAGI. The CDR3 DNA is TGTGCCAGCAGGGCAGGGGGCGAGGAATTCTTC. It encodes CASRAGGEEFF.

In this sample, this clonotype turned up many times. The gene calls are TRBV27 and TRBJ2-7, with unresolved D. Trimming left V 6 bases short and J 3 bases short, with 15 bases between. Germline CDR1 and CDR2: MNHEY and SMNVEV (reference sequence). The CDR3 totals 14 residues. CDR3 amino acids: CASRPLRTVYEQYF. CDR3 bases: TGTGCCAGCAGACCCCTGCGCACGGTCTACGAGCAGTACTTC.

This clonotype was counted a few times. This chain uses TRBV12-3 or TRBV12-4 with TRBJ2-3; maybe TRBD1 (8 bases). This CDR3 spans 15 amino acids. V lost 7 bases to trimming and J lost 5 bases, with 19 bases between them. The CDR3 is CASTLSTGEGDTQYF. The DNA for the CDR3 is TGTGCCAGCACCTTATCGACAGGGGAGGGAGATACGCAGTATTTT.

The CDR3 loop reads CASTLAGRTGTQFF. CDR3 nucleotide sequence: TGCGCCAGCACACTAGCGGGAAGGACCGGGACGCAGTTTTTT. The V call is TRBV10-2, the J call TRBJ2-2, with 10 nucleotides matching TRBD2. Trimming removed 7 bases from V and 16 bases from J; junction bases left unmatched: 15. CDR1 is WSHSY, CDR2 SAAADI, per germline. The CDR3 extends over 14 amino acids.

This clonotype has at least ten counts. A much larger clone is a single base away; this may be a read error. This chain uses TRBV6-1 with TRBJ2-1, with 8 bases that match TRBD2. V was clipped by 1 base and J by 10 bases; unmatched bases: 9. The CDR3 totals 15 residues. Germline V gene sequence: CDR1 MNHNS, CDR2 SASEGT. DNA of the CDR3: TGTGCCAGCAGTGAAGAGGCGGGGGGCTTTCACGAGCAGTTCTTC. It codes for CASSEEAGGFHEQFF.

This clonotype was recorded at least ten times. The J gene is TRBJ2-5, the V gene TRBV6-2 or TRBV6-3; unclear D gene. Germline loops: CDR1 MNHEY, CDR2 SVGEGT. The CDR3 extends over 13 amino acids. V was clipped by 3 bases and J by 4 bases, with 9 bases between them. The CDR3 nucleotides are TGTGCCAGCAGTTATTTCACCGGAGAGACCCAGTACTTC. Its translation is CASSYFTGETQYF.

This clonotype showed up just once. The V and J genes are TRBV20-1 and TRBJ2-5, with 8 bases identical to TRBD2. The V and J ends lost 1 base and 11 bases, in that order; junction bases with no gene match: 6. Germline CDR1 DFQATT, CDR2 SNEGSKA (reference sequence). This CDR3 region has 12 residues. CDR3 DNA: TGCAGTGCTAGAGTTATCAAGCGGGAGCAGTACTTC. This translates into CSARVIKREQYF.

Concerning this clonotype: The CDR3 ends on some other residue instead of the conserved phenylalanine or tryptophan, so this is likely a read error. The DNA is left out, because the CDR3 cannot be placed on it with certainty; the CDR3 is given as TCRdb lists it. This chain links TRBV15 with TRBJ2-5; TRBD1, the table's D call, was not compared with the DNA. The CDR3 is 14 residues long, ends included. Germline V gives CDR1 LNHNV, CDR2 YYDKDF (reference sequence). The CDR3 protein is CAWPSRQIGPGPCP.